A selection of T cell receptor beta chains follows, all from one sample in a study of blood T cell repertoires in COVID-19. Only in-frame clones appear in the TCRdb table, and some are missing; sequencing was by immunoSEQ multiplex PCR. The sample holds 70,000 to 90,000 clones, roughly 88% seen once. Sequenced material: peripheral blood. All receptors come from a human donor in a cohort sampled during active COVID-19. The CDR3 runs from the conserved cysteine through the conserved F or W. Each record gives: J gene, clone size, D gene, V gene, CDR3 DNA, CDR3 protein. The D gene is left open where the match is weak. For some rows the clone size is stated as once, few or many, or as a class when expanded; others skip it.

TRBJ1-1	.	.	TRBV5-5	TGTGCCAGCAGCGTACAGACGAACACTGAAGCTTTCTTT	CASSVQTNTEAFF
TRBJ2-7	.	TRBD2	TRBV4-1	TGCGCCAGCACCCAGGGACTAGCGGGGTCCTACGAGCAGTACTTC	CASTQGLAGSYEQYF
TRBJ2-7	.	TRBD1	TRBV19	TGTGCCAGTAGTTCCCCGACAGGGATAGGGACCTACGAGCAGTACTTC	CASSSPTGIGTYEQYF
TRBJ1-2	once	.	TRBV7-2	TGTGCCAGCAGTTCCACTGGAGGGTACTATGGCTACACCTTC	CASSSTGGYYGYTF
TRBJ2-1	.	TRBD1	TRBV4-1	TGCGCCAGCAGCCTAAGGGACAGTCCCAATGAGCAGTTCTTC	CASSLRDSPNEQFF
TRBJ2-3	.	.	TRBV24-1	TGTGCCACCAGTGATAGGAATATCGGGGGTGTCAGCTTTACAGATACGCAGTATTTT	CATSDRNIGGVSFTDTQYF
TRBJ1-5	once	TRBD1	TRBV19	TGTGCCAGTAATAGACAGGGGACTAATCAGCCCCAGCATTTT	CASNRQGTNQPQHF
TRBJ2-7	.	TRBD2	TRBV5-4	TGTGCCAGCAGCTCTCAACTAGCGGGATACGAGCAGTACTTC	CASSSQLAGYEQYF
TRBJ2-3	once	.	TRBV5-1	TGCGCCAGCAGCTTGACTTCCCCAGATACGCAGTATTTT	CASSLTSPDTQYF
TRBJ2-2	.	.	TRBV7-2	TGTGCCAGCAGCTTAAACCTCCTAGGTCACACCGGGGAGCTGTTTTTT	CASSLNLLGHTGELFF
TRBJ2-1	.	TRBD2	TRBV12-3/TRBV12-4	TGTGCCAGCCAGCGGGAATACAATGAGCAGTTCTTC	CASQREYNEQFF
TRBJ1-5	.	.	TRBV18	TGTGCCAGCTCGCCGTTGGAGGTCGTCGGCAATCAGCCCCAGCATTTT	CASSPLEVVGNQPQHF
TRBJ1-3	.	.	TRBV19	TGTGCCAGTAGTATAGGTCAAGGACAGCTCGGCGGAAACACCATATATTTT	CASSIGQGQLGGNTIYF
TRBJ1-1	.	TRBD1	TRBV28	TGTGCCAGCAGTTCCCCAGGGGGCGGGGACACTGAAGCTTTCTTT	CASSSPGGGDTEAFF
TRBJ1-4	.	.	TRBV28	TGTGCCAGCACTGCAGGGTTTTGGCTGTTTTTT	CASTAGFWLFF
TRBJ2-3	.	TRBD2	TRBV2	TGTGCCAGCAGTGTCCTGCCGACTAGCGGGGGCACAGATACGCAGTATTTT	CASSVLPTSGGTDTQYF
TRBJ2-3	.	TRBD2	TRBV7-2	TGTGCCAGCAGAGGACCGGGACTAGTCCTCAAGAATACGCAGTATTTT	CASRGPGLVLKNTQYF